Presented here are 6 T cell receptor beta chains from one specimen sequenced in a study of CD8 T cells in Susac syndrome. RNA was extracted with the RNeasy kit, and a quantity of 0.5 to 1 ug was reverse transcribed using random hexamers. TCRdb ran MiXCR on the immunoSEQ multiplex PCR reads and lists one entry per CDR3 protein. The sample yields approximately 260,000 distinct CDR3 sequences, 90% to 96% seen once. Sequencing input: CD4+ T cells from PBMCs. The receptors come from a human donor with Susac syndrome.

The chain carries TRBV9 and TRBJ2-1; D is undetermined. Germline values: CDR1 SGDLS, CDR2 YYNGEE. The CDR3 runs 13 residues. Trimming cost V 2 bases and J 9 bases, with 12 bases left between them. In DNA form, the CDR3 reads TGTGCCAGCAGCGTTTTGGAAGTAGGTGAGCAGTTCTTC. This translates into CASSVLEVGEQFF.

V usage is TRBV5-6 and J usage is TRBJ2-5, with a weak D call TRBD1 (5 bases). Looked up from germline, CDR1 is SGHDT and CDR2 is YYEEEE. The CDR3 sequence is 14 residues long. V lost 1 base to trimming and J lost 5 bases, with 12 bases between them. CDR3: CASSLQGTVETQYF. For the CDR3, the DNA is TGTGCCAGCAGCTTGCAGGGTACTGTGGAGACCCAGTACTTC.

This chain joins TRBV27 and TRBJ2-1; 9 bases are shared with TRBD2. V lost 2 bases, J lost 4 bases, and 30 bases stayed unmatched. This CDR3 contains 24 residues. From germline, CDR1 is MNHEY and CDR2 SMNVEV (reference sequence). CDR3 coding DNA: TGTGCCAGCAGTTTACTCCGTAGGACAGGAACTAGCGGGCCACGAAACGGGGCTTACAATGAGCAGTTCTTC. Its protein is CASSLLRRTGTSGPRNGAYNEQFF.

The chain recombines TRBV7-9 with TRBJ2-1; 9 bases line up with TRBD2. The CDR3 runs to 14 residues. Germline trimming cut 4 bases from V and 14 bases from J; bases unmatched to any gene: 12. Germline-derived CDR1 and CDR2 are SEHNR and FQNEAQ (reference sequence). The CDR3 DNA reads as TGTGCCAGCAGCTCGGGACTAGCAGAGAGGGGCGAGTTCTTC. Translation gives CASSSGLAERGEFF.

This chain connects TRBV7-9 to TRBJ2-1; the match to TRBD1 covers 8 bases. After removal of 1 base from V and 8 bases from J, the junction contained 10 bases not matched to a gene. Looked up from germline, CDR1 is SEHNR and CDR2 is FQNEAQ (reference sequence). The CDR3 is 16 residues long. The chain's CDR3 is CASSLGGYGQGHEQFF. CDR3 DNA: TGTGCCAGCAGCTTAGGGGGATACGGACAGGGCCATGAGCAGTTCTTC. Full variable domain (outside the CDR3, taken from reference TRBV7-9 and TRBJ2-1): DTGVSQNPRHKITKRGQNVTFRCDPISEHNRLYWYRQTLGQGPEFLTYFQNEAQLEKSRLLSDRFSAERPKGSFSTLEIQRTEQGDSAMYLCASSLGGYGQGHEQFFGPGTRLTVL.

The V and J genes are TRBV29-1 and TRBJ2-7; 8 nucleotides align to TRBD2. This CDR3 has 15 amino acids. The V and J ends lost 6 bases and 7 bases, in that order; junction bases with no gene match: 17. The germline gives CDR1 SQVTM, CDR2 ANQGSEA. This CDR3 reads CSVPLNSGITGEQYF. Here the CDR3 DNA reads TGCAGCGTCCCCTTGAATAGCGGGATTACGGGGGAGCAGTACTTC.